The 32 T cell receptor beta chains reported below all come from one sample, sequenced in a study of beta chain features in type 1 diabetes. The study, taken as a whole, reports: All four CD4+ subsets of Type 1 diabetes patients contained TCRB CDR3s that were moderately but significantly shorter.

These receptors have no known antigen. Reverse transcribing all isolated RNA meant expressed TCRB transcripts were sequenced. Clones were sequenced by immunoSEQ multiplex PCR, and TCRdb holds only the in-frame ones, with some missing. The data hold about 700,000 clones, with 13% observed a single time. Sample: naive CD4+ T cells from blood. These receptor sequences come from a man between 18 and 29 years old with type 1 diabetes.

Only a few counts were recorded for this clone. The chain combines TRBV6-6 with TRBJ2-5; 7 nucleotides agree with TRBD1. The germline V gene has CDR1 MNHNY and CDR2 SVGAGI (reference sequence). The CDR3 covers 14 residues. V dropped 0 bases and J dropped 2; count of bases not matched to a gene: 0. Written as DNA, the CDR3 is TGTGCCAGCAGTTACTCGGGACAGCAAGAGACCCAGTACTTC. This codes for CASSYSGQQETQYF.

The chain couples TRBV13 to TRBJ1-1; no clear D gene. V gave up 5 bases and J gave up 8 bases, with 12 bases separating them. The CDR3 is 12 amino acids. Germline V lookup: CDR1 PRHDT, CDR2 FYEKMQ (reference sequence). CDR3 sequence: CASSPGRREAFF. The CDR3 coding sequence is TGTGCCAGCAGCCCTGGGAGGAGGGAAGCTTTCTTT.

CDR3 in DNA: TGTGCCAGCAGCTCCGAGGACACCTTC. Encoded protein: CASSSEDTF. The gene calls are TRBV7-9 and TRBJ1-2; D unresolved. The germline V gene has CDR1 SEHNR and CDR2 FQNEAQ (reference sequence). V lost 4 bases to trimming and J lost 12 bases, with 6 bases between them. The CDR3 is 9 amino acids.

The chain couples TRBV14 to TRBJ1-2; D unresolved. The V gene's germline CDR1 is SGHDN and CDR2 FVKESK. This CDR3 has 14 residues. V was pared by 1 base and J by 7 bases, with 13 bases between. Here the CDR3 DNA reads TGTGCCAGCAGCCAAGTAGGAATCGCGGGTGGCTACACCTTC. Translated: CASSQVGIAGGYTF. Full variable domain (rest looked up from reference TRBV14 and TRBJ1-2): EAGVTQFPSHSVIEKGQTVTLRCDPISGHDNLYWYRRVMGKEIKFLLHFVKESKQDESGMPNNRFLAERTGGTYSTLKVQPAELEDSGVYFCASSQVGIAGGYTFGSGTRLTVV.

The CDR3 sequence is CAWSLLEYGYTF. Here the CDR3 DNA reads TGTGCCTGGAGCCTACTTGAGTACGGCTACACCTTC. The V call is TRBV30, the J call TRBJ1-2; D gene ambiguous. Germline CDR1 and CDR2: GTSNPN and SVGIG (reference sequence). V was pared by 3 bases and J by 8 bases, with 13 bases between. The CDR3 length is 12 residues. The variable domain in full, with the rest retrieved from reference TRBV30 and TRBJ1-2, is SQTIHQWPATLVQPVGSPLSLECTVEGTSNPNLYWYRQAAGRGLQLLFYSVGIGQISSEVPQNLSASRPQDRQFILSSKKLLLSDSGFYLCAWSLLEYGYTFGSGTRLTVV.

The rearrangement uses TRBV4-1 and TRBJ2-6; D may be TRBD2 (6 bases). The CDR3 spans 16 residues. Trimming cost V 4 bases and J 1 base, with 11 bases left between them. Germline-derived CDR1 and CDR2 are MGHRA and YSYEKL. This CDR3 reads CASSPGGVSGANVLTF. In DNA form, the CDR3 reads TGCGCCAGCAGCCCCGGCGGGGTGTCTGGGGCCAACGTCCTGACTTTC.

This CDR3 is CASSRNEHTEAFF. CDR3 nucleotide sequence: TGTGCCAGCAGTAGGAACGAGCACACTGAAGCTTTCTTT. This chain connects TRBV6-5 to TRBJ1-1; no definite D call. Deletions cut 5 bases from V and 3 bases from J, with 10 bases between. Germline V gene sequence: CDR1 MNHEY, CDR2 SVGAGI. The CDR3 consists of 13 residues.

Here the CDR3 DNA reads TGTGCCAGCAGCTTAGGCGGGCCTCCCGGAGATACGCAGTATTTT. Its protein product is CASSLGGPPGDTQYF. This sequence joins TRBV13 and TRBJ2-3; D is ambiguous. V gave up 0 bases and J gave up 5 bases, with 12 bases separating them. The length of the CDR3 is 15 residues. Germline assignment: CDR1 PRHDT and CDR2 FYEKMQ (reference sequence). The whole variable domain, filled in from reference TRBV13 and TRBJ2-3, reads AAGVIQSPRHLIKEKRETATLKCYPIPRHDTVYWYQQGPGQDPQFLISFYEKMQSDKGSIPDRFSAQQFSDYHSELNMSSLELGDSALYFCASSLGGPPGDTQYFGPGTRLTVL.

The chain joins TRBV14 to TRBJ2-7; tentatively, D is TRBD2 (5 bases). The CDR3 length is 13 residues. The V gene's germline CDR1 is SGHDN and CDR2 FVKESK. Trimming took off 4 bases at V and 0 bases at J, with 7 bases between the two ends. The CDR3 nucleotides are TGTGCCAGCAGCCTCGGGAACTCCTACGAGCAGTACTTC. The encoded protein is CASSLGNSYEQYF.

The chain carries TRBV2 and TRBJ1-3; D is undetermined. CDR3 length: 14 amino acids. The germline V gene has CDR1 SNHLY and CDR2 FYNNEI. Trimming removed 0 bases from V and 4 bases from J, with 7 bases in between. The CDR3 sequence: CASSEAQSGNTIYF. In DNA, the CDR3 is TGTGCCAGCAGTGAAGCACAGTCCGGAAACACCATATATTTT.

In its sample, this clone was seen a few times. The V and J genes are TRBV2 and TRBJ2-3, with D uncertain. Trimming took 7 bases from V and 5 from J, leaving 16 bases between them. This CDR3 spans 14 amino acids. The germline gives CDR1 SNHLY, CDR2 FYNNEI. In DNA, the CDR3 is TGTGCCAGCATGACCCGGCCAGGTGGAGATACGCAGTATTTT. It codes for CASMTRPGGDTQYF.

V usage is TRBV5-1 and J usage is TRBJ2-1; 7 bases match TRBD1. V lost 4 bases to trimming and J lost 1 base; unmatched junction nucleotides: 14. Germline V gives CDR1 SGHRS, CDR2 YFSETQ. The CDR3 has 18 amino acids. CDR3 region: CASSPQGQHPMSYNEQFF. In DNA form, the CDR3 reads TGCGCCAGCAGCCCGCAGGGACAGCACCCTATGTCCTACAATGAGCAGTTCTTC.

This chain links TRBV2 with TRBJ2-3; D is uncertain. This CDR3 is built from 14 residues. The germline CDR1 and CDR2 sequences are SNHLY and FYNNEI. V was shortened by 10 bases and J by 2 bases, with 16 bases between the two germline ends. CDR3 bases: TGTGCCACCCTCCCCTCCGGCTTCACAGATACGCAGTATTTT. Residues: CATLPSGFTDTQYF.

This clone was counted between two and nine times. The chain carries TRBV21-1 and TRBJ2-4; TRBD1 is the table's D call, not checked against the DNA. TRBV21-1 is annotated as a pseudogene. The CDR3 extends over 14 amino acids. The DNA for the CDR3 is TGTGCCAGCAGGTTTGAGGGACAGAAAAACATTCAGTACTTC. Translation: CASRFEGQKNIQYF.

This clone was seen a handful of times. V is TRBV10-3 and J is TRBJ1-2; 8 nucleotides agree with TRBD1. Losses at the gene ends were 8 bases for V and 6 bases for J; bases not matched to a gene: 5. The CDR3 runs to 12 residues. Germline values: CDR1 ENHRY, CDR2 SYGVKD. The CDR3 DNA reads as TGTGCCATCGGGACAGGCGGAGATGGCTACACCTTC. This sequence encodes CAIGTGGDGYTF.

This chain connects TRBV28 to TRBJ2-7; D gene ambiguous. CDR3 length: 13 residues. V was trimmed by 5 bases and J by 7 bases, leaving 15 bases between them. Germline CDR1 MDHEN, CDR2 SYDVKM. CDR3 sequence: CASSPGLPWEQYF. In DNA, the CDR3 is TGTGCCAGCAGTCCCGGCCTCCCCTGGGAGCAGTACTTC.

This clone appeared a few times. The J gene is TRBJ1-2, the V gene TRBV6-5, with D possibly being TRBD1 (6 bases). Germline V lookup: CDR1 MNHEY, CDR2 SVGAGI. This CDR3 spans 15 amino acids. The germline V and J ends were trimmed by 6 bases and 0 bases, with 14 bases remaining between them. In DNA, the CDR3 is TGTGCCAGCAGGAGGGCAGGGGACCCTAACTATGGCTACACCTTC. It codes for CASRRAGDPNYGYTF.

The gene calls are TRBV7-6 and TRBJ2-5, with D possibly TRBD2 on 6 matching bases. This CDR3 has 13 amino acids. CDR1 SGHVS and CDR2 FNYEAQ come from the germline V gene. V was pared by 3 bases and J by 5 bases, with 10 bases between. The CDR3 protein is CASSFAGLETQYF. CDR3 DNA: TGTGCCAGCAGCTTCGCGGGGCTGGAGACCCAGTACTTC.

The CDR3 loop reads CASSTGTAGNTIYF. In nucleotides, the CDR3 is TGCGCCAGCAGCACAGGGACAGCTGGAAACACCATATATTTT. The rearrangement links TRBV10-2 to TRBJ1-3, with 7 bases fitting TRBD1. The CDR3 has 14 amino acids. Germline CDR1 is WSHSY and CDR2 is SAAADI. The V segment lost 6 bases and the J segment 2 bases; nucleotides outside the gene matches: 4.

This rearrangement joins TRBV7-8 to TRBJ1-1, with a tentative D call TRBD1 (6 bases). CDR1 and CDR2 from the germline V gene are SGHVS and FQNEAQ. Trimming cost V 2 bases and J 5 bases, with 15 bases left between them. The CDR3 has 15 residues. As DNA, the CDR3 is TGTGCCAGCAGCTTATCCACAGGGTTTGGGACTGAAGCTTTCTTT. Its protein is CASSLSTGFGTEAFF.

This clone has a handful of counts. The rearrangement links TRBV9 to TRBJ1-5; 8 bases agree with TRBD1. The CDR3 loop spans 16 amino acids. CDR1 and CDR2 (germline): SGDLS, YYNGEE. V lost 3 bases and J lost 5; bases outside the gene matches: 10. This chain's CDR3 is CASSGGQGEGYQPQHF. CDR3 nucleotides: TGTGCCAGCAGCGGCGGACAGGGCGAGGGTTATCAGCCCCAGCATTTT.

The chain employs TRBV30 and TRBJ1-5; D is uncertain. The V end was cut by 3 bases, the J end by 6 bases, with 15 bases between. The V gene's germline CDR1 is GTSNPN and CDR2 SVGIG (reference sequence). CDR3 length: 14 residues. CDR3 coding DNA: TGTGCCTGGAGGGCGGGATTGGCAAGTCAGCCCCAGCATTTT. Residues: CAWRAGLASQPQHF.

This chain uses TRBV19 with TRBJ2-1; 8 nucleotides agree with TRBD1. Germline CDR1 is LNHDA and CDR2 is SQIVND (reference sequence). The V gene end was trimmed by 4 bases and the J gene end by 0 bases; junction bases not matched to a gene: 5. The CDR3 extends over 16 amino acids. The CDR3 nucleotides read TGTGCCAGTAGTACGAGAACAGGGGGCTCCTACAATGAGCAGTTCTTC. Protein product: CASSTRTGGSYNEQFF.

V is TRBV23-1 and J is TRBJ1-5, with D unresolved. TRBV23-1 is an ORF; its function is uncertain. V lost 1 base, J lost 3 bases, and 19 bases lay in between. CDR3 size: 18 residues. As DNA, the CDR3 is TGCGCCAGCAGTCAATTCCCCGGGAGGGATCCCTCCAATCAGCCCCAGCATTTT. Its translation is CASSQFPGRDPSNQPQHF.

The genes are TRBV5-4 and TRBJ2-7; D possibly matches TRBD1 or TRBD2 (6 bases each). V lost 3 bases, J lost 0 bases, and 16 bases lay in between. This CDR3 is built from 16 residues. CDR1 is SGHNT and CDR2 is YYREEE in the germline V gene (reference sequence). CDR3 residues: CASSWRGGGSSYEQYF. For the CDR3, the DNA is TGTGCCAGCAGCTGGAGAGGAGGGGGGTCCTCCTACGAGCAGTACTTC.

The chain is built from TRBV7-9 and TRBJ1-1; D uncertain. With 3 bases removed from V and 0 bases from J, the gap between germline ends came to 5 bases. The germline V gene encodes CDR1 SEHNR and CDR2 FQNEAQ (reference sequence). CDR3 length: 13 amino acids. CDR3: CASSFRVNTEAFF. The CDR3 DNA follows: TGTGCCAGCAGCTTCCGCGTGAACACTGAAGCTTTCTTT.

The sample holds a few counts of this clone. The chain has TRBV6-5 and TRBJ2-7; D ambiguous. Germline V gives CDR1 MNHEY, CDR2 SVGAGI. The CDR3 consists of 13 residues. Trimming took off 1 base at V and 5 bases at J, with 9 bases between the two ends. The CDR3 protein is CASSYLAAHEQYF. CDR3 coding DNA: TGTGCCAGCAGTTACTTGGCGGCGCACGAGCAGTACTTC.

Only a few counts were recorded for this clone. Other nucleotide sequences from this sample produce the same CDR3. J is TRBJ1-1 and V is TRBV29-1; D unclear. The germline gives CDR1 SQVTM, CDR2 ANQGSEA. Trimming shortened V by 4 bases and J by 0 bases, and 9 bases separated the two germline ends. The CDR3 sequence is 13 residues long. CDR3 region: CSVVGRMNTEAFF. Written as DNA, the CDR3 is TGCAGCGTTGTGGGGAGAATGAACACTGAAGCTTTCTTT.

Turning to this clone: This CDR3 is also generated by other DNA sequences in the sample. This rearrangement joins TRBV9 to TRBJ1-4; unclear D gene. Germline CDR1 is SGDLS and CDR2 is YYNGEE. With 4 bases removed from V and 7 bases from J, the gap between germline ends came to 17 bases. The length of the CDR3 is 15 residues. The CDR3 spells CASSRAGQRGEKLFF. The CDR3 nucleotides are TGTGCCAGCAGCCGTGCGGGCCAGAGAGGTGAAAAACTGTTTTTT.

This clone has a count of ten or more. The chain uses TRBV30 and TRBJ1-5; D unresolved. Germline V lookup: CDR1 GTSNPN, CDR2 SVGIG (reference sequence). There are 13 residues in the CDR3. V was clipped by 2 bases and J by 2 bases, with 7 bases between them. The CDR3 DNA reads TGTGCCTGGAGTCGCGTGGGCAATCAGCCCCAGCATTTT. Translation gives CAWSRVGNQPQHF.

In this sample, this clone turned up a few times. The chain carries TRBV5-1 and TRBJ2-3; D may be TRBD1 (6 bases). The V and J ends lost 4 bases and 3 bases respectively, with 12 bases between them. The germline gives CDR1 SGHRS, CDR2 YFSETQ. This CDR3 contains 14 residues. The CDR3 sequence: CASSTRQGTDTQYF. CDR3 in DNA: TGCGCCAGCAGCACCCGGCAGGGGACAGATACGCAGTATTTT.

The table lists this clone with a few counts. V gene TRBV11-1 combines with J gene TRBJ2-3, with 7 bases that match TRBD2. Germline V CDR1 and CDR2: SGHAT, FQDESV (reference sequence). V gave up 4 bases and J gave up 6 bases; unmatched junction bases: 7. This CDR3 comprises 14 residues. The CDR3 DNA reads TGTGCCAGCAGCTCTCGGACTAGTGGGGATACGCAGTATTTT. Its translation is CASSSRTSGDTQYF.